This T cell receptor beta chain was profiled in a study of CD8 T cells in Susac syndrome. Whole-study context: Patients with Susac syndrome, at blood draw, were therapy-naive, on corticosteroids, or on intravenous immunoglobulin alone.

Reverse transcription of roughly 0.5 to 1 ug RNA used random hexamers. The amplification used immunoSEQ multiplex PCR on TCR beta CDR3; it spanned 54 Vbeta and 13 Jbeta. TCRdb used MiXCR to reprocess the immunoSEQ multiplex PCR reads, holding one entry per CDR3 protein. The sample includes about 180,000 distinct CDR3 sequences, roughly 94% of them seen just once. Study-level points and caveats: Clonal expansion was not observed in the Susac syndrome CD4+ T cell repertoires.

With 2 bases removed from V and 5 bases from J, the gap between germline ends came to 6 bases. Germline lookup yields CDR1 GTSNPN and CDR2 SVGIG (reference sequence). CDR3 size: 12 residues. Sequencing of TCR beta was undertaken in CD8+ and CD4+ T cells derived from blood. This clonotype was recorded only once. Its matching antigen is unknown. The source is a human donor with Susac syndrome. The V and J genes are TRBV30 and TRBJ1-4; D is unclear. Sequenced input: CD4+ T cells from PBMCs. This CDR3 reads CAWSPRNEKLFF. In DNA, the CDR3 is TGTGCCTGGAGTCCCCGAAATGAAAAACTGTTTTTT.